This T cell receptor (beta chain) derives from a study of shared clonotypes between healthy human individuals. Across the whole study: Each donor's CD4 naive and CD4 memory cells filled three plates apiece, CD8 naive two, and CD8 memory one. The study, taken as a whole, reports: Some naive CD4 clonotypes, around 5%, turned up in common across four donors. It was expected that sequencing depth would affect clonotype sharing among donors.

The J segment lost 7 bases and the V segment lost 5 bases, leaving 13 bases of the junction unmatched. This CDR3 region has 15 residues. The germline CDR1 and CDR2 sequences are MNHEY and SMNVEV (reference sequence). Naive CD8 cells comprised CD45RO-negative, CCR7-positively selected cells, excluding terminally differentiated effector memory CD45RA+ cells. Points on this clone: Its antigen is unknown.

The deep-level immunoSEQ assay was used. The table came from immunoSEQ multiplex PCR; TCRdb's copy has only in-frame clones and leaves some out. This table holds around 1,900,000 clones, 80% to 95% found once. The V call is TRBV27, the J call TRBJ2-7; 8 bases fit TRBD1. The sample comprised naive CD8+ T cells from PBMCs. This TCR came from a man younger than 30 in good health. Some clones in this sample may be carry-over from other donors' samples. The CDR3 sequence is CASSLPTGDRREQYF. The CDR3 bases are TGTGCCAGCAGTCTTCCGACAGGGGATCGGCGGGAGCAGTACTTC.